Reported below is one TCR beta chain. The target antigen is unknown. This entry comes from a study of T cell responses to AZD1222 COVID-19 vaccine. General observations from the study: Repertoires were collected only later (after the peak T cell response had occurred). An increase in Spike-specific TCR breadth and depth was observed after two AZD1222 doses.

The germline CDR1 and CDR2 sequences are SGHVS and FQNEAQ. Deletions cut 2 bases from V and 5 bases from J, with 21 bases between. The CDR3 runs 17 residues. The method was immunoSEQ multiplex PCR; TCRdb's version includes in-frame clones alone and lacks a portion of them. Among under 200,000 clones, approximately 91% were seen once, and the ten largest hold roughly 0.99%. This sample comprised peripheral blood, obtained on day 0 of AZD1222 vaccination. This TCR was recovered from an adult in good health. The chain has TRBV7-8 and TRBJ1-2, with D tentatively TRBD1 (5 bases). CDR3 sequence reads: CASSLSSGGAGSYGYTF. CDR3 nucleotide sequence: TGTGCCAGCAGCTTATCCTCCGGGGGAGCAGGGAGTTATGGCTACACCTTC.